One TCR beta chain is described in this entry. The data belong to a study of blood T cell repertoires in COVID-19. Whole-study context: T cells, B-cell-depleted T cells, or PBMCs supplied cDNA or gDNA.

This CDR3 is built from 14 residues. Germline CDR1 reads LGHNT; CDR2 reads FRNRAP. The ends were cut back, 2 bases at V and 2 bases at J, with 8 bases in the middle. As processed by the authors: It was from reference gene primer amplification that nucleated cell counts were estimated. Using immunoSEQ multiplex PCR, the repertoire was profiled, and TCRdb retains in-frame clones only, with some absent. From that table come the V and J calls and clone size; the DNA was used to work out D and trimming. The repertoire consists of 200,000 to 250,000 clones, with roughly four fifths occurring once and the leading ten covering 1.5% to 2%. Adults between roughly 18 and 90 years of age took part from about 24 US areas. Recovery among Cohort 3 donors was established by two negative PCRs, clearance, or symptom resolution.

This rearrangement joins TRBV12-5 to TRBJ2-3, with D possibly matching TRBD1 (5 bases). The sequence derives from a man aged 55 to 70 who had recovered from COVID-19. Sequenced input: PBMCs or T cells enriched from blood (not recorded which). The chain's CDR3 is CASGLPTDTDTQYF. In nucleotides, the CDR3 is TGTGCTAGTGGTTTGCCGACAGACACAGATACGCAGTATTTT.